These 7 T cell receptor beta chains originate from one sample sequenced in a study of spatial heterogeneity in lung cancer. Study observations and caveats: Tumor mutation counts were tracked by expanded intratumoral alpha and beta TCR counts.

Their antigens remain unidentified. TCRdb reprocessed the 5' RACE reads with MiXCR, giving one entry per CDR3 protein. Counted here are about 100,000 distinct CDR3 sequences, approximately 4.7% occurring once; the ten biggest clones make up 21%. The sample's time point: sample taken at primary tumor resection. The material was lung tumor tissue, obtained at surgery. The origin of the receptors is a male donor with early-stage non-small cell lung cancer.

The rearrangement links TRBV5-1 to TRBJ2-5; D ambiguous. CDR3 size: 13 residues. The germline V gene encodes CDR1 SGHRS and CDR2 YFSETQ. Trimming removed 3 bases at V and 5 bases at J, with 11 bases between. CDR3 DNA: TGCGCCAGCAGCTCCTCGCCGGTTGAGACCCAGTACTTC. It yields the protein CASSSSPVETQYF. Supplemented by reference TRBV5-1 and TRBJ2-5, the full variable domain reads KAGVTQTPRYLIKTRGQQVTLSCSPISGHRSVSWYQQTPGQGLQFLFEYFSETQRNKGNFPGRFSGRQFSNSRSEMNVSTLELGDSALYLCASSSSPVETQYFGPGTRLLVL.

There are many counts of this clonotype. The DNA of the CDR3 is TGTGCCAGCAGCTTAGACTTAAACTCTGGAAACACCATATATTTT. Translated, it gives CASSLDLNSGNTIYF. The rearrangement links TRBV7-2 to TRBJ1-3; no clear D gene. Trimming took off 1 base at V and 0 bases at J, with 7 bases between the two ends. This CDR3 is built from 15 residues. Germline CDR1 and CDR2: SGHTA and FQGNSA.

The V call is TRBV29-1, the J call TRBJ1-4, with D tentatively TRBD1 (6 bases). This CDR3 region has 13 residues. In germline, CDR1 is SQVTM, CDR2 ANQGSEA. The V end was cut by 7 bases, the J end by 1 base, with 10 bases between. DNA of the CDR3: TGCAGCGCCGGACAGCGAACTAATGAAAAACTGTTTTTT. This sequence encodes CSAGQRTNEKLFF.

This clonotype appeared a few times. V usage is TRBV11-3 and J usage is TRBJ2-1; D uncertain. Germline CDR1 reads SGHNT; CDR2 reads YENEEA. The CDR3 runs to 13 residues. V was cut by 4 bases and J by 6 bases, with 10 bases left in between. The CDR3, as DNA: TGTGCCAGCAGCTCAGGCCAGCTCAATGAGCAGTTCTTC. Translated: CASSSGQLNEQFF.

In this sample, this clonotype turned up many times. CDR3 protein: CSVGRLAGYNEQFF. The CDR3 region has the DNA TGCAGCGTTGGCAGACTAGCGGGGTACAATGAGCAGTTCTTC. The chain uses TRBV29-1 and TRBJ2-1, with 11 nucleotides matching TRBD2. Germline CDR1 and CDR2: SQVTM and ANQGSEA. V dropped 4 bases and J dropped 4; count of bases not matched to a gene: 3. The CDR3 runs 14 residues.

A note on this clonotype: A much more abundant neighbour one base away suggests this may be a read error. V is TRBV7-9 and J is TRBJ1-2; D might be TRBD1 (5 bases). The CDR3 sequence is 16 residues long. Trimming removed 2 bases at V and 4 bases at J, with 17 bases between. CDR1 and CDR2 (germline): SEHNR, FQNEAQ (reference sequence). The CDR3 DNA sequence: TGTGCCAGCAGCTTAACGGGGACGGATCAAGTCTATGGCTACACCTTC. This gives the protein CASSLTGTDQVYGYTF. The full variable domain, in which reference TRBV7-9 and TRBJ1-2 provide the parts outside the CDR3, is DTGVSQNPRHKITKRGQNVTFRCDPISEHNRLYWYRQTLGQGPEFLTYFQNEAQLEKSRLLSDRFSAERPKGSFSTLEIQRTEQGDSAMYLCASSLTGTDQVYGYTFGSGTRLTVV.

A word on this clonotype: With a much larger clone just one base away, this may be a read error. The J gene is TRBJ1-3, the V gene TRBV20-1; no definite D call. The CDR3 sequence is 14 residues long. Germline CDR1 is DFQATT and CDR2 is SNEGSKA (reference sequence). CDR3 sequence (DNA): TGCGGTGCTAGAGGCCCCAGCTCTGGAAACACCATATATTTT. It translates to CGARGPSSGNTIYF.